These 12 T cell receptor beta chains came from one sample sequenced in a study of TIL therapy for anti-PD-1-resistant metastatic lung cancer (dated by TCRdb to about 2021). The immunoSEQ v3 hsTCRB kit was used to amplify TCR beta CDR3 regions from genomic DNA through bias-controlled multiplex PCR. Drawn from immuneACCESS, this table holds only the in-frame rearrangements with V and J called that TCRdb kept. Clones are partly lost; checked studies trace under half to an unresolved V gene and leave the rest unexplained. A total of approximately 27,000 clones appear in this sample, 72% of them only once. The ten biggest clones cover roughly 7.3% of the sample. In light of the paper, this sample's time point label describes: pre-treatment sample, taken before nivolumab and TIL therapy. The baseline tumor samples were excised metastases, mostly pleural nodules or supraclavicular lymph nodes, taken from the same resection that was used to grow TIL.

The input for sequencing was tumor tissue, taken at baseline. The receptors were sampled from a person aged 25 to 80 with non-small cell lung cancer.

The genes are TRBV11-2 and TRBJ2-1; 8 nucleotides match TRBD2. Germline V gene data show CDR1 as SGHAT and CDR2 as FQNNGV. CDR3 length: 16 amino acids. V shed 5 bases and J 0 bases; nucleotides not matched to a gene: 6. In DNA, the CDR3 is TGTGCCAGCAGCGTCGAGCGGGAGAGCTCCTACAATGAGCAGTTCTTC. The encoded protein is CASSVERESSYNEQFF.

This clone has more than one count but fewer than ten. J is TRBJ1-6 and V is TRBV5-4; D gene unclear. The CDR3 has 15 amino acids. The V gene's germline CDR1 is SGHNT and CDR2 YYREEE (reference sequence). The V end was cut by 0 bases, the J end by 7 bases, with 11 bases between. DNA for the CDR3: TGTGCCAGCAGCTTGGAGGCCAGGAACAATTCACCCCTCCACTTT. It yields the protein CASSLEARNNSPLHF.

The rearrangement links TRBV5-6 to TRBJ2-4; unclear D gene. V lost 0 bases and J 8 bases, leaving 9 bases between the germline ends. Germline V gene data show CDR1 as SGHDT and CDR2 as YYEEEE. There are 13 residues in the CDR3. CDR3 sequence: CASSLEIEDIQYF. The CDR3 DNA reads TGTGCCAGCAGCTTGGAAATTGAAGACATTCAGTACTTC.

V and J are TRBV10-2 and TRBJ1-3; 7 bases fit TRBD1. CDR3 length: 16 residues. The V gene end was trimmed by 2 bases and the J gene end by 3 bases; junction bases not matched to a gene: 7. Germline lookup yields CDR1 WSHSY and CDR2 SAAADI. This CDR3 is CASSERGGRLGNTIYF. In DNA, the CDR3 is TGCGCCAGCAGTGAGAGAGGGGGCAGGCTTGGAAACACCATATATTTT.

J is TRBJ1-6 and V is TRBV30; 11 nucleotides align to TRBD1. Germline values: CDR1 GTSNPN, CDR2 SVGIG (reference sequence). The CDR3 runs to 15 residues. V shed 3 bases, J shed 5 bases, and the junction held 3 bases outside the gene matches. The CDR3 bases are TGTGCCTGGAGAGGGGACAGGGGGAATAATTCACCCCTCCACTTT. This gives the protein CAWRGDRGNNSPLHF. Supplemented by reference TRBV30 and TRBJ1-6, the full variable domain reads SQTIHQWPATLVQPVGSPLSLECTVEGTSNPNLYWYRQAAGRGLQLLFYSVGIGQISSEVPQNLSASRPQDRQFILSSKKLLLSDSGFYLCAWRGDRGNNSPLHFGNGTRLTVT.

The chain joins TRBV21-1 to TRBJ2-7; the table's D call of TRBD1 was not tested on the DNA. TRBV21-1 is an annotated pseudogene. The CDR3 totals 14 residues. The CDR3 spells CATVRGTAPYEQYF. The CDR3 DNA follows: TGTGCCACCGTCCGGGGGACAGCCCCCTACGAGCAGTACTTC.

V and J are TRBV25-1 and TRBJ2-5; 9 nucleotides align to TRBD1. CDR1 is MGHDK, CDR2 SYGVNS, per germline. J lost 2 bases, V lost 10 bases, and 11 bases had no gene match. The CDR3 sequence is 15 residues long. The CDR3 DNA sequence: TGTGCCACCTCAAGGGACAGGGACATTCAAGAGACCCAGTACTTC. Encoded protein: CATSRDRDIQETQYF. The complete variable domain, with remaining parts taken from reference TRBV25-1 and TRBJ2-5, reads EADIYQTPRYLVIGTGKKITLECSQTMGHDKMYWYQQDPGMELHLIHYSYGVNSTEKGDLSSESTVSRIRTEHFPLTLESARPSHTSQYLCATSRDRDIQETQYFGPGTRLLVL.

This clone was counted a few times. This rearrangement joins TRBV2 to TRBJ1-5, with D perhaps TRBD1 (5 bases). CDR1 SNHLY and CDR2 FYNNEI come from the germline V gene. Trimming took off 7 bases at V and 2 bases at J, with 9 bases between the two ends. The CDR3 loop spans 13 amino acids. The CDR3 protein is CASTTEGNQPQHF. In DNA form, the CDR3 reads TGTGCCAGCACGACAGAGGGCAATCAGCCCCAGCATTTT.

This chain connects TRBV6-5 to TRBJ1-4; D may be TRBD1 (6 bases). Trimming removed 6 bases from V and 9 bases from J, with 17 bases in between. Germline CDR1 reads MNHEY; CDR2 reads SVGAGI. The CDR3 spans 14 residues. The CDR3 loop is CASRASSRGKKLFF. The CDR3 nucleotides read TGTGCCAGCAGGGCGAGCTCGAGGGGGAAAAAACTGTTTTTT.

This clone was seen a handful of times. The chain combines TRBV4-3 with TRBJ1-1; D ambiguous. This CDR3 has 13 amino acids. CDR1 and CDR2 (germline): LGHNA, YSLEER. V dropped 4 bases and J dropped 1 base, with 7 bases sitting between them. CDR3 loop: CASSLWGNTEAFF. The CDR3 bases are TGCGCCAGCAGCCTCTGGGGGAACACTGAAGCTTTCTTT.

The V gene is TRBV5-1, the J gene TRBJ2-2; D is undetermined. V dropped 4 bases and J dropped 8 bases, with 15 bases sitting between them. Germline loops: CDR1 SGHRS, CDR2 YFSETQ. This CDR3 is built from 14 residues. The CDR3 sequence: CASSEKTPSGELFF. The CDR3 DNA reads TGCGCCAGCAGCGAAAAAACCCCTTCAGGGGAGCTGTTTTTT. The full variable domain, in which reference TRBV5-1 and TRBJ2-2 provide the parts outside the CDR3, is KAGVTQTPRYLIKTRGQQVTLSCSPISGHRSVSWYQQTPGQGLQFLFEYFSETQRNKGNFPGRFSGRQFSNSRSEMNVSTLELGDSALYLCASSEKTPSGELFFGEGSRLTVL.

The chain couples TRBV7-2 to TRBJ2-5, with D possibly TRBD2 on 7 matching bases. Trimming left V 1 base short and J 5 bases short, with 17 bases between. Germline CDR1 and CDR2: SGHTA and FQGNSA. CDR3 size: 16 residues. DNA for the CDR3: TGTGCCAGCAGCTTAGGGCTTGGGGGGGGGCGTGAGACCCAGTACTTC. It specifies CASSLGLGGGRETQYF.